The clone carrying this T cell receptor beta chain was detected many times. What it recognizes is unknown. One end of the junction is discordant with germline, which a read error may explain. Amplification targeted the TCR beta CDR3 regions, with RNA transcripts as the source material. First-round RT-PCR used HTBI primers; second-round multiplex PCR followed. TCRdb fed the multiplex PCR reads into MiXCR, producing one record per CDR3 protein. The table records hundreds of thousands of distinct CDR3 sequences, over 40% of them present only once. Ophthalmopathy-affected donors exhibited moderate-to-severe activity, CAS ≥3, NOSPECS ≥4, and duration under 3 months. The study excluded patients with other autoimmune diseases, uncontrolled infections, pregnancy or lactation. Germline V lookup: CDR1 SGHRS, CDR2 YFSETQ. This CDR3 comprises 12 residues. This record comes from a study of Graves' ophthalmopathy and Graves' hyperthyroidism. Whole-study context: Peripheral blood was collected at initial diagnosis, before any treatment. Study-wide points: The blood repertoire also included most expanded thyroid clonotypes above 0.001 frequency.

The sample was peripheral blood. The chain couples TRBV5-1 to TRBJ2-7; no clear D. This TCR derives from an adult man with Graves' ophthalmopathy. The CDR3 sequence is CASSLNGYEQYF. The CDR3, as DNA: TGTGCCAGCAGCCTGAACGGGTACGAGCAGTACTTC.